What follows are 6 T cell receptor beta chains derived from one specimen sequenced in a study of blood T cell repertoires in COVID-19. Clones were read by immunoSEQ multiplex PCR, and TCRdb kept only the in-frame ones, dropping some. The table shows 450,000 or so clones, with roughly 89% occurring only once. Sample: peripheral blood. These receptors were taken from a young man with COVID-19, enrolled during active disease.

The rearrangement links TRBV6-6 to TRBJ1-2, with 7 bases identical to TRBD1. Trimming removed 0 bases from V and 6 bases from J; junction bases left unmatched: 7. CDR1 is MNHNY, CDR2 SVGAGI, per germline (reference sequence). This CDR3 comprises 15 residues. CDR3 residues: CASSYSMRQGDGYTF. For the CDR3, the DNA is TGTGCCAGCAGTTACTCTATGAGACAGGGCGATGGCTACACCTTC.

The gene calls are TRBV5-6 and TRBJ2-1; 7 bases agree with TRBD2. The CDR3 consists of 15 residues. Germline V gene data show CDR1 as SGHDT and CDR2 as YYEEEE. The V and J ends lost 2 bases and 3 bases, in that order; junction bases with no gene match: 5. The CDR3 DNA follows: TGTGCCAGCAGCTTTAAGCGGGAACTCTACAATGAGCAGTTCTTC. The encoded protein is CASSFKRELYNEQFF. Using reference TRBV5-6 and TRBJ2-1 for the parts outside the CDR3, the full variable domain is DAGVTQSPTHLIKTRGQQVTLRCSPKSGHDTVSWYQQALGQGPQFIFQYYEEEERQRGNFPDRFSGHQFPNYSSELNVNALLLGDSALYLCASSFKRELYNEQFFGPGTRLTVL.

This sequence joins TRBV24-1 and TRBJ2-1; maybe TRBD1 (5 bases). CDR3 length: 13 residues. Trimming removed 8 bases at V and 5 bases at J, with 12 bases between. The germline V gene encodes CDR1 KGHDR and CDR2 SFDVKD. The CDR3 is CATTLDTHNEQFF. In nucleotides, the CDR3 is TGTGCCACCACTCTGGACACCCACAATGAGCAGTTCTTC.

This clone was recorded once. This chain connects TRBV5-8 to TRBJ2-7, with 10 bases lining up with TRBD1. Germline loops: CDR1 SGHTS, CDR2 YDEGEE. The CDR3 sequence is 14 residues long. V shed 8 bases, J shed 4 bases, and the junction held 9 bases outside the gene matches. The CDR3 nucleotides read TGTGCCAGTAGAAACCGGGACAGGGGATACGAGCAGTACTTC. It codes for CASRNRDRGYEQYF.

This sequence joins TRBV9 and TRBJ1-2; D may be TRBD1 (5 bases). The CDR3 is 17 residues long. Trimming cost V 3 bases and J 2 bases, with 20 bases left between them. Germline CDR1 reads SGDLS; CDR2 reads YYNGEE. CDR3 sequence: CASSADSNAAYNYGYTF. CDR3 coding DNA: TGTGCCAGCAGCGCAGACAGTAACGCCGCGTACAACTATGGCTACACCTTC.

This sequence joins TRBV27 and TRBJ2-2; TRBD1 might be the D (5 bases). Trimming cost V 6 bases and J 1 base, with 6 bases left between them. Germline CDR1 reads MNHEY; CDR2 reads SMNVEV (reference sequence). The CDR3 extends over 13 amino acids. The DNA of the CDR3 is TGTGCCAGCAGGGACATGAACACCGGGGAGCTGTTTTTT. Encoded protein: CASRDMNTGELFF.